This T cell receptor beta chain was profiled in a study of T cell responses to AZD1222 COVID-19 vaccine. Assay: immunoSEQ multiplex PCR; the TCRdb copy retains only in-frame clones and omits some. Of about 100,000 clones listed, just over 85% are singletons. For this clone: Its antigen is not known.

V lost 9 bases and J lost 3, with 12 bases in between. The CDR3 is 13 residues long. Germline V CDR1 and CDR2: SNHLY, FYNNEI. General study findings and limits: Reports say nearly half of spike-specific TCRs go after unmutated variant regions. Repertoires were obtained only post-peak T cell response.

The source of this sequence is an adult in good health. The sequencing here drew on peripheral blood, taken on day 0 of AZD1222 vaccination. The genes are TRBV2 and TRBJ1-5; D is perhaps TRBD1 (6 bases). The CDR3 DNA sequence: TGTGCCAGTCAGGGGTTCCTCAATCAGCCCCAGCATTTT. This encodes CASQGFLNQPQHF.